The T cell receptor beta chain under discussion was sequenced for a study of STAT5B mutations in CD4+ large granular lymphocyte leukemia. Study-wide findings and caveats: CD4-sorted patient repertoires seemed more clonal than healthy CD4+ repertoires. Approximately 25% of private leukemic clonotypes occurred rarely in other patients' non-leukemic repertoires. Compared with healthy controls (2/35), patient top clones favored TRBV06 (8/27). Without HLA matching, higher CD4+ than CD8+ T-LGLL clonality could reflect small sample size.

Using immunoSEQ multiplex PCR, the repertoire was profiled, and TCRdb retains in-frame clones only, with some absent. This sample has approximately 24,000 clones; over 70% occur once, and the top ten carry 0.42%. V lost 7 bases, J lost 5 bases, and 8 bases stayed unmatched. CDR1 is MDHEN, CDR2 SYDVKM, per germline. The CDR3 has 14 residues. A note on this clone: No antigen is known for it.

This sequence was found in a human donor in good health. The sample taken for sequencing was CD4+ T cells from blood buffy coats. The chain employs TRBV28 and TRBJ1-1, with TRBD1 identical over 9 bases. The CDR3 DNA is TGTGCCAGCATCGTTGACAGGGGGGGGACTGAAGCTTTCTTT. This encodes CASIVDRGGTEAFF.